This T cell receptor beta chain came from a study of CD8+ T cells in alopecia areata. Following RNA extraction, reverse transcription yielded cDNA that acted as the sequencing template. Profiling relied on immunoSEQ multiplex PCR, and the TCRdb table lists in-frame clones only, not all of them. The record shows 200,000 to 300,000 clones for this sample, with no singletons present. Sorting relied on CD4, CD8alpha, NKG2D, NKG2ACE and other markers applied to pooled cutaneous lymph node cells. As to this clone: The gene symbols are mouse symbols. The read comes to an end 4 residues before the CDR3 does, leaving the germline J gene to fill in the end.

The V gene's germline CDR1 is FNHDT and CDR2 SITEND (reference sequence). The CDR3 is 13 residues long. The ends were cut back, 5 bases at V and 1 base at J, with 8 bases in the middle. The sequenced sample was CD4+ T cells sorted from a lymph node. The V and J genes are TRBV19 and TRBJ2-5; D gene uncertain. The sequence was collected from a C3H/HeJ mouse with alopecia areata. The MHC haplotype of this mouse line is H2-k. CDR3 amino acids: CASRRRDQDTQYF. The covered CDR3 bases are TGTGCCAGCAGGCGGAGGGACCAAGAC.